Below, one TCR beta chain is given with its context. Its antigen remains unidentified. Per-base quality was not reported, and no clone a single base away is much larger than it. The library was built by means of the immunoSEQ multiplex PCR assay. In the source study's methods: To diagnose cytomegalovirus status from the catalog of TCR beta chain sequences, a statistical classification framework was built. TCRdb provides this immuneACCESS table in a form limited to in-frame rearrangements. Some clones are lacking; in checked studies, under half of them reflect an unresolved V gene, and why the rest are absent is not known. D and trimming were read from the DNA, whereas the V and J calls and clone size are those reported in that table. This sample comprises 110,000 or so clones, about 82% of them detected only once. The top ten clonotypes cover roughly 5.3% of the sample. The sample comes from a study of cytomegalovirus exposure and HLA in healthy donors (dated by TCRdb to about 2017). Background for the entire study: The 650 to 800 repertoires of the first cohort and the 95 to 150 validation repertoires were produced on the same platform, according to a later analysis. To predict cytomegalovirus infection status, the study combined high-throughput TCR immunosequencing, statistical association of individual TCRs with disease status, and machine learning. The study was designed to test whether signatures of past pathogen exposure could be identified by cataloging public T cell receptors. A separate validation cohort of over a hundred different subjects was used in addition to the approximately 640-subject first cohort. Study-wide conclusions, independent of this receptor: A later analysis lacked HLA typing for the validation cohort, so it scored co-occurrence in that cohort across all 120 or so repertoires. The study listed 164 TCR beta chains as associated with cytomegalovirus. The classifier was reported to diagnose cytomegalovirus status with high specificity and sensitivity in both the original cohort and the validation cohort. Three of the identified cytomegalovirus-associated TCR beta chains were confirmed in vitro to be specific for cytomegalovirus antigens. A later analysis found that TCRs clustered in the first cohort also tended to co-occur in the 120 validation repertoires, with just under 95% of cluster scores above 0. According to the authors, the approach could potentially be generalized to other disease states and immunological phenotypes. While some public TCRs were present in many individuals, most TCR sequences turned up only very rarely across donors.

The germline V gene sets CDR1 to SGHNT and CDR2 to YENEEA. V and J are truncated by 5 bases and 1 base respectively, leaving an intervening sequence of 12 bases. The CDR3 covers 14 residues, taking in both the cysteine and the phenylalanine. This entry keeps only the CDR3 DNA: 42 bases, framed from base 1. The donors belonged to the validation cohort of around 110 subjects, which was separate from the 666-subject first cohort. The sequence joins TRBV11-3 to TRBJ2-7; possibly the D gene is TRBD1, per 6 matching bases. The sample taken for sequencing was PBMCs. The clonotype comes from a man younger than 35 in good health and CMV-seronegative. In nucleotide form, the sequence is TGTGCCAGCAGCAAGGGGGATTTATCCTACGAGCAGTACTTC. This translates into CASSKGDLSYEQYF. Reference TRBV11-3 and TRBJ2-7 genes cover what lies past the CDR3, so the full variable domain is EAGVVQSPRYKIIEKKQPVAFWCNPISGHNTLYWYLQNLGQGPELLIRYENEEAVDDSQLPKDRFSAERLKGVDSTLKIQPAELGDSAVYLCASSKGDLSYEQYFGPGTRLTVT.